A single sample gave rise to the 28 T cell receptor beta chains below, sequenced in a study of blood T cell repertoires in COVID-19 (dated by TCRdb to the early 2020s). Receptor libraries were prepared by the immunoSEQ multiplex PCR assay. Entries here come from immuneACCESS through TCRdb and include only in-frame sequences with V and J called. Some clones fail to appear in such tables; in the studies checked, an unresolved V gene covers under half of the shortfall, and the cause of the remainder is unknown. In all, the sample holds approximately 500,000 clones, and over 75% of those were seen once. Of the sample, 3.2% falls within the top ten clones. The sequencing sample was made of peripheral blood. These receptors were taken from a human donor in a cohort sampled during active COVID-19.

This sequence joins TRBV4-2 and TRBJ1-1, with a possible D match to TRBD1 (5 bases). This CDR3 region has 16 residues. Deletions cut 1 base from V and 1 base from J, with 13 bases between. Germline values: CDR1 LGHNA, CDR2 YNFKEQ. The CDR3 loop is CASSQAAARGNTEAFF. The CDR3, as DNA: TGTGCCAGCAGCCAAGCTGCGGCTAGGGGGAACACTGAAGCTTTCTTT.

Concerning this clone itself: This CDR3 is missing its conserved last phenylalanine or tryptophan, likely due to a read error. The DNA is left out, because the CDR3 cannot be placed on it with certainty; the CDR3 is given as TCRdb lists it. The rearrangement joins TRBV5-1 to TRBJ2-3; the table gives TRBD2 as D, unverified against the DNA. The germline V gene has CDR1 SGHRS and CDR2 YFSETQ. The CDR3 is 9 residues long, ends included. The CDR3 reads CASSLAGHP.

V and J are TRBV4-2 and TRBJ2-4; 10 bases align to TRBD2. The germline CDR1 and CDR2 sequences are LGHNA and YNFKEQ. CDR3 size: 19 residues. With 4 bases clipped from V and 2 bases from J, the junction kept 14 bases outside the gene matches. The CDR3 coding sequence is TGTGCCAGCAGCCTACAAACAGCGGGAGGGTTAGGGACCAAAAACATTCAGTACTTC. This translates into CASSLQTAGGLGTKNIQYF.

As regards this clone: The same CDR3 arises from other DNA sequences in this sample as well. The CDR3 region is CASSLDRGDTEAFF. DNA of the CDR3: TGTGCCAGCAGCTTAGACAGGGGGGACACTGAAGCTTTCTTT. The chain is built from TRBV7-2 and TRBJ1-1; 8 bases are a match to TRBD1. This CDR3 is built from 14 residues. From germline, CDR1 is SGHTA and CDR2 FQGNSA. Unmatched junction bases numbered 1, after V lost 1 base and J lost 3 bases.

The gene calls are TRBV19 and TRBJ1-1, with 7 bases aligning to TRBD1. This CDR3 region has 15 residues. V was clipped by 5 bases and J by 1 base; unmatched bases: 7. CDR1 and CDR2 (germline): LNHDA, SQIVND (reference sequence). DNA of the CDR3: TGTGCCAGTAGTCCTGGGGACAGATCGAACACTGAAGCTTTCTTT. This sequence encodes CASSPGDRSNTEAFF.

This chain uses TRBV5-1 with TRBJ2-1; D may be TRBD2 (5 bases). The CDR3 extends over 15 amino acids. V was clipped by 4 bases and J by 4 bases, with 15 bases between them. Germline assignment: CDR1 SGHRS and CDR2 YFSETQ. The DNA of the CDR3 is TGCGCCAGCAGCCAGTGGGAGTTGACGTACAATGAGCAGTTCTTC. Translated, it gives CASSQWELTYNEQFF.

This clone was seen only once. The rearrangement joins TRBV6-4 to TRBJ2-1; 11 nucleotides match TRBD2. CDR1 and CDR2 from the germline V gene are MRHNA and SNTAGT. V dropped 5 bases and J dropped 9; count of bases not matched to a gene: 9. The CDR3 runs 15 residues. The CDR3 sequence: CASSLELAGDLEQFF. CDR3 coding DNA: TGTGCCAGCAGTCTAGAACTAGCGGGAGATCTTGAGCAGTTCTTC.

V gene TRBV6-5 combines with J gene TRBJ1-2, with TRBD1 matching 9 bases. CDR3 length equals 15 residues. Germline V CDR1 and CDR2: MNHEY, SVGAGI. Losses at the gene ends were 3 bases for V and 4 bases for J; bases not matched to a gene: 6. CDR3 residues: CASSYSGTGIYGYTF. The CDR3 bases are TGTGCCAGCAGTTATTCCGGGACAGGGATCTATGGCTACACCTTC.

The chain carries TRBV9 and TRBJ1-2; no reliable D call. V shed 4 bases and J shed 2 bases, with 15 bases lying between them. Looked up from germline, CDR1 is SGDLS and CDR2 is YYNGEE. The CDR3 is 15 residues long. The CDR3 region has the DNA TGTGCCAGCAGCTCCGCCCCAGGTCCGAACTATGGCTACACCTTC. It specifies CASSSAPGPNYGYTF.

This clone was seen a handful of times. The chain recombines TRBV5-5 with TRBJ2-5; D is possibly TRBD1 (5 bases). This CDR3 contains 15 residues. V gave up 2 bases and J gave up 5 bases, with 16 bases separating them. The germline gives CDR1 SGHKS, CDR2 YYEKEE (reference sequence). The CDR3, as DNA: TGTGCCAGCAGCTTTATTTGGGGCTTGGGGGAGACCCAGTACTTC. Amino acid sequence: CASSFIWGLGETQYF.

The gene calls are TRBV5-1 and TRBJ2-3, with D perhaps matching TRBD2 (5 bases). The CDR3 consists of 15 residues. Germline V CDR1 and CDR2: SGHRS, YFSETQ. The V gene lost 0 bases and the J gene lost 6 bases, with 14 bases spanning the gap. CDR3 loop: CASSLGSPTGDTQYF. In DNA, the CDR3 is TGCGCCAGCAGCTTGGGCAGCCCGACGGGGGATACGCAGTATTTT.

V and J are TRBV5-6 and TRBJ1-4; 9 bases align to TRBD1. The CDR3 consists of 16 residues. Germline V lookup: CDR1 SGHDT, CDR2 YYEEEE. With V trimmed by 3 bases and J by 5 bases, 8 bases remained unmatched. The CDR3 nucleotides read TGTGCCAGCAGCTCCGGGGACAGGGATGGGAATGAAAAACTGTTTTTT. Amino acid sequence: CASSSGDRDGNEKLFF.

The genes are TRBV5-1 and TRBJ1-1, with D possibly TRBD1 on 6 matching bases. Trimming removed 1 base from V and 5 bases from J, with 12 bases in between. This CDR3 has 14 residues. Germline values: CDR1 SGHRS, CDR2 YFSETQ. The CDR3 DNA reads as TGCGCCAGCAGCTTGCGGGACACCATTACTGAAGCTTTCTTT. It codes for CASSLRDTITEAFF.

CDR3 sequence reads: CASSPEGSETQYF. CDR3 DNA sequence: TGTGCCAGCTCACCAGAGGGTTCAGAGACCCAGTACTTC. The chain joins TRBV18 to TRBJ2-5; D possibly corresponds to TRBD2 (5 bases). This CDR3 spans 13 amino acids. Trimming stripped 2 bases from V and 4 bases from J, with 8 bases between. CDR1 and CDR2 from the germline V gene are KGHSH and LQKENI.

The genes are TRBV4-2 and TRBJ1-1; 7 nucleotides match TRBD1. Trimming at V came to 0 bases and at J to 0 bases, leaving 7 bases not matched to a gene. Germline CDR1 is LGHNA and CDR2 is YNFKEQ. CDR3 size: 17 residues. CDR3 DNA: TGTGCCAGCAGCCAAGATAGGGCAGGGGGGCTGAACACTGAAGCTTTCTTT. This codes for CASSQDRAGGLNTEAFF.

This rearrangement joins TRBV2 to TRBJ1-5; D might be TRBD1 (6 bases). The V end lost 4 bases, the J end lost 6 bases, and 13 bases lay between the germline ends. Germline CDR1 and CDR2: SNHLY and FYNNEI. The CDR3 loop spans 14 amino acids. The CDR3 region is CASSGGGPTQPQHF. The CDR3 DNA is TGTGCCAGCAGTGGAGGGGGACCCACTCAGCCCCAGCATTTT.

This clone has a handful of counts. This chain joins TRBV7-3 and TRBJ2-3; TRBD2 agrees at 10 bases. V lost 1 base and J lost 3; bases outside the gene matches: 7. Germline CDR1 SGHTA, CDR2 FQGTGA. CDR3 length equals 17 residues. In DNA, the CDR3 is TGTGCCAGCAGCTTAAATCCTAGCGGGAGTATAACAGATACGCAGTATTTT. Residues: CASSLNPSGSITDTQYF.

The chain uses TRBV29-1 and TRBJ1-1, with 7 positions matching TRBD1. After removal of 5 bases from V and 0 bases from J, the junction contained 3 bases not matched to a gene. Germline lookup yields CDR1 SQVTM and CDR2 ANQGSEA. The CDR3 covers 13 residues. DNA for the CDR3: TGCAGCGTTAGAGGACAGGTGAACACTGAAGCTTTCTTT. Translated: CSVRGQVNTEAFF.

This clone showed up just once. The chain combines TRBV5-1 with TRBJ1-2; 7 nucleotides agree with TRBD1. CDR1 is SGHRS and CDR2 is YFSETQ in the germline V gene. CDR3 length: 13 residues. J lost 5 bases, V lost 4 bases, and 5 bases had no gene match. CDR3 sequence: CASSPPTGYGYTF. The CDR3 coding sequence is TGCGCCAGCAGCCCTCCGACAGGGTATGGCTACACCTTC.

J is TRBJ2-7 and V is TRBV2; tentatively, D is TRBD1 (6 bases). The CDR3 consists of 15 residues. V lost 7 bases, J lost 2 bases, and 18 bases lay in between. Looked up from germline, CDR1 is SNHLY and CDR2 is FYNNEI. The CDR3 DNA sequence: TGTGCCAGCACTTACCCAGGGACACTTACCTACGAGCAGTACTTC. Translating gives CASTYPGTLTYEQYF. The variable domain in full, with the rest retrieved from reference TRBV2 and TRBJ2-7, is EPEVTQTPSHQVTQMGQEVILRCVPISNHLYFYWYRQILGQKVEFLVSFYNNEISEKSEIFDDQFSVERPDGSNFTLKIRSTKLEDSAMYFCASTYPGTLTYEQYFGPGTRLTVT.

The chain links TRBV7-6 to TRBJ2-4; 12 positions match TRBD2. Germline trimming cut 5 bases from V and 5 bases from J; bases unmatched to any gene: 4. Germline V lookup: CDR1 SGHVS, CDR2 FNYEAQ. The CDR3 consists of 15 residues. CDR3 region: CASSQTSGRQNIQYF. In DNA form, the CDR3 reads TGTGCCAGCAGCCAGACTAGCGGGAGACAAAACATTCAGTACTTC.

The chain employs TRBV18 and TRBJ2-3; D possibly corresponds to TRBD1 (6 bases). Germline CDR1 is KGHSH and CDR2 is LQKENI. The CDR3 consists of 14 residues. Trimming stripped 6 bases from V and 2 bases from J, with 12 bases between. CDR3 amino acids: CASSPGTSTDTQYF. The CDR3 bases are TGTGCCAGCTCCCCCGGGACATCCACAGATACGCAGTATTTT.

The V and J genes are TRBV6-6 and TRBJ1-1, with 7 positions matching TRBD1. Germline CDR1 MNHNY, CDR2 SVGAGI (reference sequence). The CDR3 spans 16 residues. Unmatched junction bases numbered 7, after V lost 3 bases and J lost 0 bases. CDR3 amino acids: CASSYRQGNMNTEAFF. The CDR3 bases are TGTGCCAGCAGTTATCGACAGGGAAACATGAACACTGAAGCTTTCTTT.

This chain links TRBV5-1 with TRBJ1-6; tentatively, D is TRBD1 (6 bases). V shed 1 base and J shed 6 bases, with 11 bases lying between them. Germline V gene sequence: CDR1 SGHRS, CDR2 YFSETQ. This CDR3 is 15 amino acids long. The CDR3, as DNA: TGCGCCAGCAGCTTGCGGGCAGGGGTTAATTCACCCCTCCACTTT. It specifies CASSLRAGVNSPLHF.

CDR3 sequence (DNA): TGTGCCAGCAGCTTGGATGGGGCTAGCGCTGGCACAGATACGCAGTATTTT. Its translation: CASSLDGASAGTDTQYF. The J gene is TRBJ2-3, the V gene TRBV7-3; TRBD2 is a possible D gene (6 bases). V shed 3 bases and J shed 1 base, with 17 bases lying between them. This CDR3 is 17 amino acids long. Germline V gene sequence: CDR1 SGHTA, CDR2 FQGTGA.

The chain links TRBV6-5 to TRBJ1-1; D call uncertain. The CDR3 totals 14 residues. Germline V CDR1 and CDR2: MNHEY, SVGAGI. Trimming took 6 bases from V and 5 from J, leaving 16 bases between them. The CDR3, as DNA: TGTGCCAGCAGACCCGGGTCCCCCGGAACTGAAGCTTTCTTT. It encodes CASRPGSPGTEAFF.

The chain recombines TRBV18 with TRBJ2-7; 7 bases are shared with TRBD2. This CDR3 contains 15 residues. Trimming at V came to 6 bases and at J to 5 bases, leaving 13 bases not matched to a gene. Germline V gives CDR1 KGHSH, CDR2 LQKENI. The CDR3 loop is CASSKSGRESDEQYF. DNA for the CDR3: TGTGCCAGCTCCAAAAGTGGGCGGGAGAGCGACGAGCAGTACTTC.

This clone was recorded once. The CDR3 spells CASSLTGGAGGYTF. CDR3 in DNA: TGTGCCAGCAGTTTGACAGGGGGCGCGGGTGGCTACACCTTC. The chain links TRBV27 to TRBJ1-2; 10 bases line up with TRBD1. CDR1 is MNHEY and CDR2 is SMNVEV in the germline V gene (reference sequence). Losses at the gene ends were 3 bases for V and 7 bases for J; bases not matched to a gene: 5. The CDR3 is 14 residues long.